What follows describes a single T cell receptor beta chain. The CDR3 runs to 13 residues. Germline V gene lookup returns CDR1 SEHNR and CDR2 FQNEAQ (reference sequence). This sample was included in a study of blood T cells in healthy people across ages. The people who gave samples were healthy Caucasians from Russia, aged roughly 6 to 90. There were at least 5.5 micrograms of total RNA extracted from every sample. It was with a sample-barcoded 5' primer and a J-beta primer mix that a second PCR of about 6 to 12 cycles was run. TCRdb processed the 5' RACE reads anew with MiXCR; each CDR3 protein has one entry. The table includes roughly 560,000 distinct CDR3 sequences, around 24% detected once. This sample was also put to use in a study of T cells of mothers and their children. According to that study: Samples came from a few healthy Caucasian mothers and their six children. The shaping of TCR recombination output by thymic selection is similar in related and unrelated pairs.

The sequenced sample was blood. The source of this sequence is a boy between 5 and 17 years old in good health. This chain links TRBV7-9 with TRBJ2-5; D gene unclear. The J call may be wrong; the DNA end is better matched by TRBJ2-1. CDR3: CASSQITETEQFF. The CDR3 DNA reads TGTGCCAGCAGCCAAATTACCGAGACTGAGCAGTTCTTC.